The clone carrying this T cell receptor (beta chain) was seen only once. The CDR3 extends over 14 amino acids. Germline assignment: CDR1 SGHTA and CDR2 FQGNSA. With V trimmed by 7 bases and J by 5 bases, 7 bases remained unmatched. Time point indicated: after dendritic cell vaccination, including at tumor progression/relapse. Selection required adequate fresh-frozen tumor tissue plus more than two years' survival data. The data belong to a study of glioma-infiltrating T cells after dendritic cell vaccination. Sequenced by immunoSEQ multiplex PCR; TCRdb stores in-frame clones only, minus some. The table has about 24,000 clones, approximately 89% seen once.

This sample comprised blood, obtained after dendritic cell vaccination. The clonotype was recovered from a human donor with glioblastoma. The rearrangement joins TRBV7-2 to TRBJ2-2, with 7 positions matching TRBD1. CDR3 coding DNA: TGTGCCAGCATCATAGACAGGGTTACCGGGGAGCTGTTTTTT. Encoded protein: CASIIDRVTGELFF.